Shown below are 5 T cell receptor beta chains from a single sample sequenced in a study of Ad26.COV2.S vaccination and SARS-CoV-2 variants. The assay was immunoSEQ multiplex PCR, and TCRdb's table has in-frame clones only and misses some. The repertoire holds more than 400,000 clones, roughly 91% seen once, with roughly 3.9% in the top ten. Treatment reported: around 19 received Ad26.COV2.S at low or high dose, single or two shots; 5 received placebo; per-sample allocation not given. Day 63 after the first vaccine or placebo injection was the time point for sampling. Sequenced here: peripheral blood, sampled in a trial of Ad26.COV2.S vaccine versus placebo. The receptors originated from a person aged 18-60 years who received the Ad26.COV2.S COVID-19 vaccine or a placebo.

The J gene is TRBJ1-4, the V gene TRBV6-1; TRBD1 agrees at 9 bases. The CDR3 is made up of 17 amino acids. J lost 8 bases, V lost 3 bases, and 13 bases had no gene match. The germline V gene has CDR1 MNHNS and CDR2 SASEGT. This chain's CDR3 is CASSEGQGWSSREKLFF. CDR3 nucleotides: TGTGCCAGCAGTGAGGGACAGGGTTGGTCGTCAAGGGAAAAACTGTTTTTT.

This chain uses TRBV28 with TRBJ1-5, with a tentative D call TRBD1 (5 bases). The ends were cut back, 5 bases at V and 6 bases at J, with 17 bases in the middle. Germline-derived CDR1 and CDR2 are MDHEN and SYDVKM. CDR3 length: 15 amino acids. DNA of the CDR3: TGTGCCAGCAGTAGGGGACGGAGGGAGCCTCAGCCCCAGCATTTT. It is translated as CASSRGRREPQPQHF.

The rearrangement joins TRBV4-2 to TRBJ2-1; D is possibly TRBD2 (6 bases). CDR1 is LGHNA and CDR2 is YNFKEQ in the germline V gene. This CDR3 has 15 amino acids. Trimming stripped 2 bases from V and 6 bases from J, with 14 bases between. The CDR3 sequence is CASSQWEVAGNEQFF. For the CDR3, the DNA is TGTGCCAGCAGCCAATGGGAGGTGGCGGGCAATGAGCAGTTCTTC.

The V gene is TRBV7-2, the J gene TRBJ2-7; 7 bases align to TRBD2. The CDR3 covers 15 residues. V shed 3 bases and J 3 bases; nucleotides not matched to a gene: 8. Per germline, CDR1 SGHTA and CDR2 FQGNSA. The DNA of the CDR3 is TGTGCCAGCAGCTTCGGGGGAGGGCCTTACTACGAGCAGTACTTC. As protein: CASSFGGGPYYEQYF.

The V gene is TRBV6-2 or TRBV6-3, the J gene TRBJ2-1; 15 bases are shared with TRBD2. The germline V gene encodes CDR1 MNHEY and CDR2 SVGEGT. V lost 4 bases, J lost 5 bases, and 0 bases stayed unmatched. This CDR3 spans 15 amino acids. CDR3 nucleotides: TGTGCCAGCAGTTGGACTAGCGGGAGGGACAATGAGCAGTTCTTC. Translation: CASSWTSGRDNEQFF.